This T cell receptor (beta chain) is from a study of OX40 agonist ivuxolimab in advanced cancers. Background on the study: At doses from 0.01 to 10 mg/kg, patients were given intravenous ivuxolimab every 2 weeks. Hepatocellular carcinoma, melanoma, renal cell or head and neck cancer affected the dose-escalation patients.

Study outcomes and limitations: CD4+ and CD8+ blood T cells expanded clonally by week 6 at 0.1 to 3.0 mg/kg.

Regarding this clone: The antigen is undetermined.

Produced via immunoSEQ multiplex PCR; TCRdb's table is partial and in-frame only. The data contain 60,000 to 80,000 clones, 79% of them singletons. Enrollment shut out patients with autoimmune disease history or systemic immunosuppression. In germline, CDR1 is SGHRS, CDR2 YFSETQ. Trimming cost V 1 base and J 7 bases, with 17 bases left between them. The CDR3 length is 16 residues. Sequencing used CD4+ or CD8+ T cells sorted from blood, obtained in a trial of the OX40 agonist ivuxolimab. This clonotype originated in an adult with an advanced solid tumor such as melanoma, head and neck, liver or kidney cancer. The chain carries TRBV5-1 and TRBJ1-4; tentative D call: TRBD1 (5 bases). In nucleotides, the CDR3 is TGCGCCAGCAGCTTGAGTCCAGGGAATACTTTTGAAAAACTGTTTTTT. Translation gives CASSLSPGNTFEKLFF.